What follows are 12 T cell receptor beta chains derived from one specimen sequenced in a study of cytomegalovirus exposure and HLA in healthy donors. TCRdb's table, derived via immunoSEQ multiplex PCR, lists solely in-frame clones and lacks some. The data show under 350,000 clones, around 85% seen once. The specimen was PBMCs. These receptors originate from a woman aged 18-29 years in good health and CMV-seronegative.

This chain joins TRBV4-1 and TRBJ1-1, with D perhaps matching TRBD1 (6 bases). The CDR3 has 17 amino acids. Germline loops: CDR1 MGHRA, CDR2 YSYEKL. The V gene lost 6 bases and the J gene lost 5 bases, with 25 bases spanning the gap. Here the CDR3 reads CASRELLRRRGGTEAFF. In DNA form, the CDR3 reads TGCGCCAGCAGGGAACTTCTAAGAAGGAGGGGGGGGACTGAAGCTTTCTTT.

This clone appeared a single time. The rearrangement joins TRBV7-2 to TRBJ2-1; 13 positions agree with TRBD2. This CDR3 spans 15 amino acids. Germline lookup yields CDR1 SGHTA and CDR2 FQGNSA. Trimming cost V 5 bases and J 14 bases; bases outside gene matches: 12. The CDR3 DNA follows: TGTGCCAGCAGCGCCGGGGTCGGACTAGCGGGAGAGGAGTTCTTC. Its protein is CASSAGVGLAGEEFF.

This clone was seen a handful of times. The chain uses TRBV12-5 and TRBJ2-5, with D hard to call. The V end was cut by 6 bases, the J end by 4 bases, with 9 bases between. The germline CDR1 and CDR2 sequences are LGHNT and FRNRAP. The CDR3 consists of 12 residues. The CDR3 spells CASGTYGETQYF. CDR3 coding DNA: TGTGCTAGTGGCACTTACGGAGAGACCCAGTACTTC.

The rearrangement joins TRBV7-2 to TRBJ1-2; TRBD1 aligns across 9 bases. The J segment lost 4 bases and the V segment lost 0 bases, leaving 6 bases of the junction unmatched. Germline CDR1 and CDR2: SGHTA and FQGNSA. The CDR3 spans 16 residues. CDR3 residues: CASSLAVQGATYGYTF. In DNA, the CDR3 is TGTGCCAGCAGCTTAGCTGTACAGGGGGCGACCTATGGCTACACCTTC. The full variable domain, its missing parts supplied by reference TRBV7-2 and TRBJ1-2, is GAGVSQSPSNKVTEKGKDVELRCDPISGHTALYWYRQSLGQGLEFLIYFQGNSAPDKSGLPSDRFSAERTGGSVSTLTIQRTQQEDSAVYLCASSLAVQGATYGYTFGSGTRLTVV.

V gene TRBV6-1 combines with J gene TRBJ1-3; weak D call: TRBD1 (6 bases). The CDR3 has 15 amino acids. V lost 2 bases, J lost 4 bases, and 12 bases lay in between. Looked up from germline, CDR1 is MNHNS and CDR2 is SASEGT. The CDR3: CASSETGFEGNTIYF. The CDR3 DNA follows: TGTGCCAGCAGTGAAACAGGGTTTGAAGGAAACACCATATATTTT.

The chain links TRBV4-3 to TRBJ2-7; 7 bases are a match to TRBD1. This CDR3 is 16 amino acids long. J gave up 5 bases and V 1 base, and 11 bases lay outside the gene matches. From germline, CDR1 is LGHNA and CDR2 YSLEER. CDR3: CASSQGYRGVGNEQYF. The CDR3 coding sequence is TGCGCCAGCAGCCAAGGGTACAGGGGCGTAGGGAACGAGCAGTACTTC.

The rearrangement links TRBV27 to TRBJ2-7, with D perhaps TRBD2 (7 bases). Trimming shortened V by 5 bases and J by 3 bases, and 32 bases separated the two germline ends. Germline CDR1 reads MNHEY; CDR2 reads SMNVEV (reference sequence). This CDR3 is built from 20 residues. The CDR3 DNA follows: TGTGCCAGCAGTATAGAGGGGGGGGTGGGGACCGGGAGATTGGGCTACGAGCAGTACTTC. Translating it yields CASSIEGGVGTGRLGYEQYF.

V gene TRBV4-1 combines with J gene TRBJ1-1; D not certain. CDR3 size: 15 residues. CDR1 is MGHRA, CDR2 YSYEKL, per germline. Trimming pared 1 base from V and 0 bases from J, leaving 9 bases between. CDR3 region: CASSQGHTVNTEAFF. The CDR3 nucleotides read TGCGCCAGCAGCCAAGGACACACAGTGAACACTGAAGCTTTCTTT.

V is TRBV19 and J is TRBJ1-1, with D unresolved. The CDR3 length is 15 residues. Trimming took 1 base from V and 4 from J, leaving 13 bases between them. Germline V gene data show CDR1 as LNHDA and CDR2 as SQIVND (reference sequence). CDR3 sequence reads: CASSIVPKSGTEAFF. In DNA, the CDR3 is TGTGCCAGTAGTATAGTACCTAAATCAGGCACTGAAGCTTTCTTT. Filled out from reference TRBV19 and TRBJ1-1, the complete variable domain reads DGGITQSPKYLFRKEGQNVTLSCEQNLNHDAMYWYRQDPGQGLRLIYYSQIVNDFQKGDIAEGYSVSREKKESFPLTVTSAQKNPTAFYLCASSIVPKSGTEAFFGQGTRLTVV.

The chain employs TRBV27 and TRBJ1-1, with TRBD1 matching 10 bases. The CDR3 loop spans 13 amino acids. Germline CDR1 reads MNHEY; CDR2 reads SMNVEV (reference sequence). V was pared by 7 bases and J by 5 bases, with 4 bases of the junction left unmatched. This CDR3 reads CASNRQGATEAFF. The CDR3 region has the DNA TGTGCCAGCAATCGACAGGGGGCAACTGAAGCTTTCTTT.

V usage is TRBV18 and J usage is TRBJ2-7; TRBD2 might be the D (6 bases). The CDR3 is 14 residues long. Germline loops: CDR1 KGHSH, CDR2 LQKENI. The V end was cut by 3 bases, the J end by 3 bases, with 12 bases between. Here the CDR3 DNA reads TGTGCCAGCTCACCGGCGGAGGGGCTCTACGAGCAGTACTTC. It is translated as CASSPAEGLYEQYF.

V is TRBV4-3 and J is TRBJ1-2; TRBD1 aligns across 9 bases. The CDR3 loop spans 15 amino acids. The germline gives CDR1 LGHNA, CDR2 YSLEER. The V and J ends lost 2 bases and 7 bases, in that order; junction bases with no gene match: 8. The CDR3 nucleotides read TGCGCCAGCAGCCAAAGTCCCCCGGGACAGGGTGGCTACACCTTC. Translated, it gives CASSQSPPGQGGYTF.